These T cell receptor beta chains were read from a single sample in a study of beta chain features in type 1 diabetes. The data were produced by immunoSEQ multiplex PCR, yet TCRdb's version contains in-frame clones alone and is incomplete. The sample yields 350,000 to 400,000 clones, roughly an eighth seen once. The specimen was naive CD4+ T cells from blood. The receptors come from a woman aged 18-30 years with type 1 diabetes. Each CDR3 is given with its conserved first and last residue. Fields, in order: J gene, D gene, clone size, V gene, CDR3 DNA, CDR3 protein. D genes are given only for firm matches. Some rows mark clone size as missing; the rest say once, few, many or name a class of expanded clone.

>TRBJ2-3|-|few|TRBV4-1
TGCGCCAGCAGCGACGGACAGTTGAGCAGCACAGATACGCAGTATTTT
CASSDGQLSSTDTQYF
>TRBJ2-5|-|-|TRBV7-7
TGTGCCAGCAGCTCCAGGGTGGTAGAGACCCAGTACTTC
CASSSRVVETQYF
>TRBJ2-7|-|-|TRBV28
TGTGCCAGCAGTTTAGAGGGATTAACCTACGAGCAGTACTTC
CASSLEGLTYEQYF
>TRBJ2-7|-|-|TRBV18
TGTGCCAGCTCACCACAGGGGGGGACCTACGAGCAGTACTTC
CASSPQGGTYEQYF
>TRBJ2-2|-|-|TRBV6-5
TGTGCCAGCAGCTTCGACAGGCCGAACACCGGGGAGCTGTTTTTT
CASSFDRPNTGELFF
>TRBJ2-7|-|-|TRBV4-2
TGTGCCAGCAGCCACCTCTACGAGCAGTACTTC
CASSHLYEQYF
>TRBJ2-7|-|few|TRBV7-8
TGTGCCAGCAGCCCCCACAGGGACACGCTCTACGAGCAGTACTTC
CASSPHRDTLYEQYF
>TRBJ2-7|TRBD1|-|TRBV29-1
TGCAGCGTTGCCCGGACAGGAACCTACGAGCAGTACTTC
CSVARTGTYEQYF
>TRBJ2-2|-|few|TRBV5-4
TGTGCCAGCAGCCGCGACACAACCGGGGAGCTGTTTTTT
CASSRDTTGELFF
>TRBJ1-1|-|-|TRBV2
TGTGCCAGCAGTGAAGCGTACAGGCAAGCTTTCTTT
CASSEAYRQAFF
>TRBJ2-7|TRBD2|few|TRBV29-1
TGCAGCGTTGATAGGGGAGGGACTAGCGGGAACTACGAGCAGTACTTC
CSVDRGGTSGNYEQYF
>TRBJ1-2|-|few|TRBV2
TGTGCCAGCACCCGGGACTATGGCTACACCTTC
CASTRDYGYTF
>TRBJ2-1|TRBD2|few|TRBV11-2
TGTGCCAGCCGGCGGGGGGATATACGGCAGTTCTTC
CASRRGDIRQFF
>TRBJ1-2|TRBD1|-|TRBV5-1
TGCGCCAGCAGCCGTGGCCGGGACAGGGGTTCCTATGGCTACACCTTC
CASSRGRDRGSYGYTF
>TRBJ2-1|TRBD2|-|TRBV11-2
TGTGCCAGCACCACGATAGCGGGGGGGCGCGAGCAGTTCTTC
CASTTIAGGREQFF
>TRBJ2-2|-|-|TRBV7-2
TGTGCCAGCAGCAAGAGCGGGAACACCGGGGAGCTGTTTTTT
CASSKSGNTGELFF
>TRBJ2-1|TRBD2|-|TRBV19
TGTGCCAGTAGTATCCAGGCGGGAGGGCGGTATGAGCAGTTCTTC
CASSIQAGGRYEQFF
>TRBJ1-2|TRBD1|few|TRBV9
TGTGCCAGCAGCGTAGACAGGGGTCACGGCTACACCTTC
CASSVDRGHGYTF
>TRBJ1-2|-|-|TRBV4-3
TGCGCCAGCAGCCAAGATGGGGAGCCTAACTATGGCTACACCTTC
CASSQDGEPNYGYTF
>TRBJ1-2|-|few|TRBV7-9
TGTGCCAGCAGCTTAACACCGAACTATGGCTACACCTTC
CASSLTPNYGYTF
>TRBJ2-1|TRBD2|-|TRBV7-6
TGTGCCAGCAGCCTGAGGACTAGCAGGGGCAATGAGCAGTTCTTC
CASSLRTSRGNEQFF
>TRBJ1-5|-|few|TRBV19
TGTGCCAGTAGTATACCACAGGGTAGGGCTCAGCCCCAGCATTTT
CASSIPQGRAQPQHF
>TRBJ2-7|TRBD2|-|TRBV9
TGTGCCAGCAGCCCCCAGGGTAGCGGGCTCTACGAGCAGTACTTC
CASSPQGSGLYEQYF
>TRBJ2-2|-|-|TRBV19
TGTGCCAGTAGGGAGGGGTGGACCGGGGAGCTGTTTTTT
CASREGWTGELFF
>TRBJ1-2|-|few|TRBV7-9
TGTGCCAGCAACTTGGACAGCTATGGCTACACCTTC
CASNLDSYGYTF
>TRBJ2-7|-|-|TRBV18
TGTGCCAGCTCACCCGGACAGCCCTACGAGCAGTACTTC
CASSPGQPYEQYF
>TRBJ1-1|TRBD1|few|TRBV4-1
TGCGCCAGCAGCCAAGATACGACAGGGCTCATTGAGGCTTTCTTT
CASSQDTTGLIEAFF
>TRBJ2-1|TRBD2|few|TRBV9
TGTGCCAGCAGCCCACTTCTAAGTAGCGGGAGTTTCGGCAATGAGCAGTTCTTC
CASSPLLSSGSFGNEQFF
>TRBJ2-7|TRBD1|few|TRBV6-6
TGTGCCAGCAGGAATAGACAGGGGGGGTCCTACGAGCAGTACTTC
CASRNRQGGSYEQYF
>TRBJ1-2|-|few|TRBV2
TGTGCCAGCAGGAGCGGGGGTCAGCTCTATGGCTACACCTTC
CASRSGGQLYGYTF
>TRBJ1-3|TRBD1|-|TRBV6-6
TGTGCTATCACTCAGGGGGCCTCCGCGGTGGACACCATATATTTT
CAITQGASAVDTIYF
>TRBJ1-3|-|few|TRBV7-9
TGTGCCAGCAGCGAGGACTGGGACTCTGGAAACACCATATATTTT
CASSEDWDSGNTIYF
>TRBJ2-1|TRBD1|few|TRBV4-3
TGCGCCAGCAGCCAAGGACAGGGGCCGTACAATGAGCAGTTCTTC
CASSQGQGPYNEQFF
>TRBJ1-1|TRBD1|-|TRBV29-1
TGCAGCGTTAGGACAGGGGAATACACTGAAGCTTTCTTT
CSVRTGEYTEAFF
>TRBJ1-2|-|-|TRBV18
TGTGCCAGCTCACGGCAGGATGGCTATGGCTACACCTTC
CASSRQDGYGYTF
>TRBJ2-1|TRBD2|few|TRBV7-2
TGTGCCAGCAGCTTAAACGGGGGGTTTCGAAATGAGCAGTTCTTC
CASSLNGGFRNEQFF
>TRBJ1-1|-|few|TRBV5-1
TGCGCCAGCAGCTTGGAGACAGGATATATGAACACTGAAGCTTTCTTT
CASSLETGYMNTEAFF
>TRBJ1-1|-|few|TRBV7-2
TGTGCCAGCAGCCCAAGCAACACTGAAGCTTTCTTT
CASSPSNTEAFF
>TRBJ2-7|TRBD1|few|TRBV18
TGTGCCAGCTCACCTAGGACAGGGCCCGACGAGCAGTACTTC
CASSPRTGPDEQYF
>TRBJ1-1|-|-|TRBV2
TGTGCCAGCAGGCTACAGGGTGGCGACACTGAAGCTTTCTTT
CASRLQGGDTEAFF
>TRBJ2-7|TRBD2|few|TRBV28
TGTGCCAGCAGTTTTGAGGGTTTGGGACTAGCGGATCAGCAGTACTTC
CASSFEGLGLADQQYF
>TRBJ1-4|-|few|TRBV7-9
TGTGCCAGCAGCCCTAACGTTGCAACTAATGAAAAACTGTTTTTT
CASSPNVATNEKLFF